The 20 T cell receptor beta chains below all came from one sample that was sequenced in a study of CD8 T cells in Susac syndrome. An input of about 0.5 to 1 ug of RNA was subjected to reverse transcription using random hexamers. TCRdb independently ran MiXCR on the immunoSEQ multiplex PCR reads; one entry per CDR3 protein. The sample yields about 160,000 distinct CDR3 sequences, 92% seen once. Source material: CD4+ T cells from PBMCs. All receptors derive from a human donor in good health.

The rearrangement uses TRBV7-9 and TRBJ1-1, with 11 nucleotides matching TRBD1. CDR1 is SEHNR, CDR2 FQNEAQ, per germline (reference sequence). This CDR3 is built from 16 residues. J gave up 9 bases and V 6 bases, and 15 bases lay outside the gene matches. CDR3 DNA sequence: TGTGCCAGCAGGTCGTACCAGGGACAGGGGGTCTTGAAAGCTTTCTTT. This translates into CASRSYQGQGVLKAFF.

The genes are TRBV6-2 or TRBV6-3 and TRBJ2-7; D might be TRBD1 (5 bases). The length of the CDR3 is 15 residues. Germline CDR1 reads MNHEY; CDR2 reads SVGEGT. Trimming pared 4 bases from V and 5 bases from J, leaving 18 bases between. CDR3 loop: CASSFLGRTGDEQYF. CDR3 DNA: TGTGCCAGCAGTTTCCTCGGGCGCACAGGAGACGAGCAGTACTTC.

CDR3 in DNA: TGTGCCAGCAGCACCCGACAGAATCAGCCCCAGCATTTT. Its translation is CASSTRQNQPQHF. The chain links TRBV7-2 to TRBJ1-5, with D perhaps matching TRBD1 (5 bases). The CDR3 loop spans 13 amino acids. V shed 5 bases and J shed 4 bases, with 9 bases lying between them. The V gene's germline CDR1 is SGHTA and CDR2 FQGNSA.

The chain is built from TRBV2 and TRBJ1-6; D is unclear. The ends were cut back, 7 bases at V and 8 bases at J, with 12 bases in the middle. The CDR3 runs to 13 residues. Per the germline V gene, CDR1 is SNHLY and CDR2 is FYNNEI. CDR3 residues: CASTTTPYSPLHF. The CDR3 DNA is TGTGCCAGCACTACTACCCCGTATTCACCCCTCCACTTT.

V gene TRBV28 combines with J gene TRBJ1-5; possibly TRBD1 for D (6 bases). The germline gives CDR1 MDHEN, CDR2 SYDVKM. The CDR3 length is 13 residues. The V gene lost 8 bases and the J gene lost 5 bases, with 13 bases spanning the gap. The CDR3 sequence: CASRARGDQPQHF. The CDR3 DNA sequence: TGTGCCAGCCGTGCCAGGGGTGATCAGCCCCAGCATTTT. The full variable domain, completed using reference TRBV28 and TRBJ1-5, is DVKVTQSSRYLVKRTGEKVFLECVQDMDHENMFWYRQDPGLGLRLIYFSYDVKMKEKGDIPEGYSVSREKKERFSLILESASTNQTSMYLCASRARGDQPQHFGDGTRLSIL.

The J gene is TRBJ2-2, the V gene TRBV5-1; 9 positions match TRBD1. CDR3 length: 16 amino acids. The germline V gene encodes CDR1 SGHRS and CDR2 YFSETQ. The V segment lost 1 base and the J segment 4 bases; nucleotides outside the gene matches: 5. CDR3 residues: CASSLYGTGSTGELFF. The CDR3 coding sequence is TGCGCCAGCAGCTTGTATGGGACAGGGAGCACCGGGGAGCTGTTTTTT.

The rearrangement joins TRBV18 to TRBJ1-3; D remains ambiguous. The CDR3 totals 15 residues. With 6 bases removed from V and 2 bases from J, the gap between germline ends came to 14 bases. Germline V gene data show CDR1 as KGHSH and CDR2 as LQKENI. The CDR3 reads CASSGGAGTGNTIYF. CDR3 coding DNA: TGTGCCAGCTCGGGTGGTGCGGGAACTGGAAACACCATATATTTT.

This chain links TRBV3-1 with TRBJ2-4; 7 nucleotides match TRBD2. The V gene's germline CDR1 is LGHDT and CDR2 YNNKEL (reference sequence). The V gene end was trimmed by 1 base and the J gene end by 3 bases; junction bases not matched to a gene: 3. The CDR3 loop spans 15 amino acids. The CDR3 DNA sequence: TGTGCCAGCAGCCAAGCGGGGGGTGACAAAAACATTCAGTACTTC. This translates into CASSQAGGDKNIQYF.

This clonotype was recorded once. J is TRBJ2-1 and V is TRBV5-1, with 7 positions matching TRBD2. The CDR3 covers 15 residues. The J segment lost 5 bases and the V segment lost 0 bases, leaving 5 bases of the junction unmatched. CDR1 and CDR2 from the germline V gene are SGHRS and YFSETQ. CDR3 DNA: TGCGCCAGCAGCTTGGCGGGGAGGGCGAACAATGAGCAGTTCTTC. This codes for CASSLAGRANNEQFF.

The genes are TRBV20-1 and TRBJ2-5; no reliable D call. The CDR3 is 11 amino acids. Trimming left V 2 bases short and J 5 bases short, with 6 bases between. Looked up from germline, CDR1 is DFQATT and CDR2 is SNEGSKA (reference sequence). This chain's CDR3 is CSARNLETQYF. CDR3 nucleotides: TGCAGTGCTAGAAATTTGGAGACCCAGTACTTC.

The genes are TRBV4-1 and TRBJ2-1, with D perhaps assigned TRBD1 or TRBD2 (6 bases each). Germline lookup yields CDR1 MGHRA and CDR2 YSYEKL. Deletions cut 4 bases from V and 7 bases from J, with 17 bases between. CDR3 length equals 15 residues. The CDR3 nucleotides read TGCGCCAGCAGCCCAGGCTCGGGGGCACCTAATGAGCAGTTCTTC. It codes for CASSPGSGAPNEQFF.

The chain joins TRBV5-1 to TRBJ2-1, with 9 nucleotides matching TRBD1. Germline values: CDR1 SGHRS, CDR2 YFSETQ. Trimming cost V 1 base and J 3 bases; bases outside gene matches: 11. The CDR3 consists of 18 residues. The CDR3 DNA is TGCGCCAGCAGCTTGCCGAGAGACAGGGGGAACTTCTACAATGAGCAGTTCTTC. Amino acid sequence: CASSLPRDRGNFYNEQFF.

This rearrangement joins TRBV6-6 to TRBJ1-3, with a possible D match to TRBD1 (5 bases). Germline V gene lookup returns CDR1 MNHNY and CDR2 SVGAGI (reference sequence). This CDR3 comprises 15 residues. V lost 5 bases and J 2 bases, leaving 13 bases between the germline ends. The CDR3 protein is CASSPGHLAGNTIYF. CDR3 coding DNA: TGTGCCAGCAGTCCCGGACATCTTGCTGGAAACACCATATATTTT.

This chain joins TRBV2 and TRBJ2-7; no reliable D call. CDR1 and CDR2 from the germline V gene are SNHLY and FYNNEI. There are 11 residues in the CDR3. The V gene lost 7 bases and the J gene lost 4 bases, with 8 bases spanning the gap. CDR3 amino acids: CASKVAYEQYF. The CDR3, as DNA: TGTGCCAGCAAAGTAGCATACGAGCAGTACTTC.

The chain is built from TRBV29-1 and TRBJ2-3; D not resolved. Germline loops: CDR1 SQVTM, CDR2 ANQGSEA. The CDR3 totals 13 residues. Trimming pared 3 bases from V and 3 bases from J, leaving 10 bases between. CDR3 sequence reads: CSVEMGGTDTQYF. The CDR3 nucleotides are TGCAGCGTTGAGATGGGTGGTACAGATACGCAGTATTTT.

The chain employs TRBV5-1 and TRBJ2-3; either TRBD1 or TRBD2 may supply D (5 bases each). CDR1 and CDR2 (germline): SGHRS, YFSETQ. CDR3 size: 15 residues. V was trimmed by 0 bases and J by 8 bases, leaving 16 bases between them. CDR3: CASSLVGEPPLTQYF. CDR3 nucleotides: TGCGCCAGCAGCTTGGTGGGGGAGCCCCCCCTTACGCAGTATTTT.

V is TRBV14 and J is TRBJ1-1; D unresolved. With 6 bases removed from V and 2 bases from J, the gap between germline ends came to 10 bases. The CDR3 is 13 residues long. Per the germline V gene, CDR1 is SGHDN and CDR2 is FVKESK. Here the CDR3 reads CASSSGFNTEAFF. The CDR3 nucleotides are TGTGCCAGCAGTTCCGGGTTTAACACTGAAGCTTTCTTT. The complete variable domain, with remaining parts taken from reference TRBV14 and TRBJ1-1, reads EAGVTQFPSHSVIEKGQTVTLRCDPISGHDNLYWYRRVMGKEIKFLLHFVKESKQDESGMPNNRFLAERTGGTYSTLKVQPAELEDSGVYFCASSSGFNTEAFFGQGTRLTVV.

The V gene is TRBV28, the J gene TRBJ1-5; no reliable D call. V was clipped by 7 bases and J by 15 bases, with 19 bases between them. This CDR3 has 12 amino acids. The germline V gene has CDR1 MDHEN and CDR2 SYDVKM. The CDR3: CASIPRSGPRHF. Here the CDR3 DNA reads TGTGCCAGCATTCCACGGTCGGGCCCTCGGCATTTT.

The chain links TRBV5-1 to TRBJ2-3, with TRBD2 matching over 7 bases. Germline V CDR1 and CDR2: SGHRS, YFSETQ. This CDR3 region has 14 residues. V gave up 0 bases and J gave up 6 bases; unmatched junction bases: 4. CDR3 sequence: CASSLDATSDTQYF. The CDR3 DNA reads as TGCGCCAGCAGCTTGGATGCGACTAGCGATACGCAGTATTTT.

The chain joins TRBV10-3 to TRBJ2-1, with 7 bases matching TRBD2. CDR1 and CDR2 from the germline V gene are ENHRY and SYGVKD. The CDR3 contains 14 residues. V was pared by 4 bases and J by 7 bases, with 7 bases of the junction left unmatched. For the CDR3, the DNA is TGTGCCATCAGTGGCGCAGGGAGGGGTAATGAGCAGTTCTTC. It is translated as CAISGAGRGNEQFF.